The 12 T cell receptor beta chains presented below share a single source sample, sequenced in a study of blood T cell repertoires in COVID-19. Method: immunoSEQ multiplex PCR; TCRdb's copy keeps in-frame clones and lacks some. In the table there are roughly 280,000 clones, over 85% of which are singletons. Sequenced: PBMCs or T cells enriched from blood (not recorded which). The receptors stem from a woman aged 60-75 years who had recovered from COVID-19.

The V call is TRBV28, the J call TRBJ2-7; 8 bases agree with TRBD2. CDR1 is MDHEN, CDR2 SYDVKM, per germline. Germline trimming cut 5 bases from V and 3 bases from J; bases unmatched to any gene: 9. This CDR3 is 15 amino acids long. DNA of the CDR3: TGTGCCAGCAGTAAGGCCTCGAGCGGGAGCTACGAGCAGTACTTC. Translated, it gives CASSKASSGSYEQYF.

The rearrangement joins TRBV24-1 to TRBJ2-7; D gene ambiguous. The germline V and J ends were trimmed by 5 bases and 7 bases, with 14 bases remaining between them. Per germline, CDR1 KGHDR and CDR2 SFDVKD. The CDR3 runs 13 residues. The CDR3: CATSGTLAREQYF. The CDR3 DNA is TGTGCCACCAGTGGAACCCTGGCTAGGGAGCAGTACTTC.

This clone was detected a few times. The chain uses TRBV27 and TRBJ2-5; 7 bases align to TRBD1. CDR3 length equals 15 residues. The V gene's germline CDR1 is MNHEY and CDR2 SMNVEV (reference sequence). J was trimmed by 1 base and V by 5 bases; bases with no gene match: 7. CDR3 region: CASSTRDSFQETQYF. The CDR3 DNA reads as TGTGCCAGCAGTACCCGGGACAGCTTCCAAGAGACCCAGTACTTC.

This rearrangement joins TRBV4-2 to TRBJ1-3; D unresolved. Deletions cut 1 base from V and 2 bases from J, with 9 bases between. This CDR3 is 15 amino acids long. CDR1 and CDR2 (germline): LGHNA, YNFKEQ. CDR3 protein: CASSQGGEPGNTIYF. CDR3 DNA sequence: TGTGCCAGCAGCCAAGGGGGAGAACCTGGAAACACCATATATTTT.

About this clone: The sample holds other DNA sequences that translate to the same CDR3. The V gene is TRBV24-1, the J gene TRBJ2-5, with 7 nucleotides matching TRBD1. The junction had 4 bases not matched to a gene; V was cut back by 4 bases and J by 0 bases. The V gene's germline CDR1 is KGHDR and CDR2 SFDVKD. The CDR3 loop spans 15 amino acids. This CDR3 is CATSDSRGYQETQYF. CDR3 nucleotide sequence: TGTGCCACCAGTGACTCCAGGGGGTACCAAGAGACCCAGTACTTC.

V is TRBV25-1 and J is TRBJ2-1; 10 bases match TRBD1. Germline V gene lookup returns CDR1 MGHDK and CDR2 SYGVNS. After removal of 2 bases from V and 6 bases from J, the junction contained 7 bases not matched to a gene. The CDR3 sequence is 16 residues long. CDR3 coding DNA: TGTGCCAGCAGTGAACTTGGGACAGGGGTCCCCAATGAGCAGTTCTTC. It specifies CASSELGTGVPNEQFF. The full variable domain, completed using reference TRBV25-1 and TRBJ2-1, is EADIYQTPRYLVIGTGKKITLECSQTMGHDKMYWYQQDPGMELHLIHYSYGVNSTEKGDLSSESTVSRIRTEHFPLTLESARPSHTSQYLCASSELGTGVPNEQFFGPGTRLTVL.

The chain links TRBV6-5 to TRBJ1-1, with D tentatively TRBD1 (6 bases). The CDR3 is 13 residues long. Germline CDR1 reads MNHEY; CDR2 reads SVGAGI. V was pared by 7 bases and J by 7 bases, with 16 bases between. DNA of the CDR3: TGTGCCAGCACCAACTACCTCAGGGGTGAAGCTTTCTTT. Residues: CASTNYLRGEAFF.

The CDR3 region has the DNA TGCAGCGTTGAGGACCAGACAGGGGGGGTCACAGATACGCAGTATTTT. This sequence encodes CSVEDQTGGVTDTQYF. This chain connects TRBV29-1 to TRBJ2-3, with 9 bases lining up with TRBD1. Germline V gene sequence: CDR1 SQVTM, CDR2 ANQGSEA. This CDR3 comprises 16 residues. The V gene end was trimmed by 3 bases and the J gene end by 2 bases; junction bases not matched to a gene: 9.

The rearrangement links TRBV7-9 to TRBJ1-2; 8 bases line up with TRBD1. J lost 4 bases, V lost 4 bases, and 5 bases had no gene match. This CDR3 region has 14 residues. CDR1 and CDR2 from the germline V gene are SEHNR and FQNEAQ (reference sequence). This chain's CDR3 is CASSSDRDRYGYTF. For the CDR3, the DNA is TGTGCCAGCAGCTCGGACAGGGACCGCTATGGCTACACCTTC.

V gene TRBV28 combines with J gene TRBJ1-2, with D perhaps matching TRBD1 (6 bases). Germline CDR1 MDHEN, CDR2 SYDVKM. The CDR3 is 13 amino acids. Trimming took 1 base from V and 10 from J, leaving 13 bases between them. DNA for the CDR3: TGTGCCAGCAGTTTATCCCAGGGGATAGACTACACCTTC. Residues: CASSLSQGIDYTF.

The genes are TRBV27 and TRBJ2-1; 7 bases align to TRBD2. The CDR3 totals 15 residues. CDR1 and CDR2 from the germline V gene are MNHEY and SMNVEV (reference sequence). The V gene end was trimmed by 5 bases and the J gene end by 2 bases; junction bases not matched to a gene: 6. CDR3 sequence: CASSLSGRAYNEQFF. The CDR3 DNA reads TGTGCCAGCAGTCTTAGCGGGCGGGCCTACAATGAGCAGTTCTTC.

The chain has TRBV5-1 and TRBJ2-2, with a possible D match to TRBD1 (6 bases). This CDR3 has 15 residues. Looked up from germline, CDR1 is SGHRS and CDR2 is YFSETQ. Trimming cost V 5 bases and J 1 base, with 12 bases left between them. The chain's CDR3 is CASRLPTGNTGELFF. The CDR3 bases are TGCGCCAGCAGGTTACCGACAGGGAACACCGGGGAGCTGTTTTTT.